The rows below give T cell receptor beta chains drawn from one sample of a study of blood T cells in healthy people across ages. MiXCR, run by TCRdb on the 5' RACE reads, gives a single entry per CDR3 protein. Of more than 450,000 distinct CDR3 sequences in the sample, about 29% were seen once. These same data were also listed under a study on T cells of mothers and their children.

The sequenced sample was blood. The source of these receptors is a boy aged 2 to 9 in good health. Each CDR3 is given with its conserved first and last residue.

>TRBJ1-4|TRBV9|18
CASSAGPIGRGTNEKLFF
>TRBJ2-2|TRBV24-1|20
CATSGLTGLAVIPNTGELFF
>TRBJ2-7|TRBV3-1|17
CASSQRFALAGTYEQYF
>TRBJ2-5|TRBV7-9|15
CASSLALLGEETQYF
>TRBJ2-2|TRBV2|15
CASRGLAGITGELFF
>-|TRBV5-1|12
CASSLFQAEQFF
>-|TRBV6-1|10
CASNDHEQYF
>TRBJ2-1|TRBV20-1|12
CSASENYNEQFF
>-|TRBV18|14
CASSGTSVHNEQFF
>TRBJ2-4|TRBV20-1|13
CSARELTKNIQYF
>-|TRBV18|13
CASSPDGVYEQYF
>-|TRBV4-1|17
CASSQALGLAGTYEQYF
>TRBJ1-4|TRBV7-9|16
CASSLAQARTNEKLFF
>TRBJ2-7|TRBV12-3/TRBV12-4|14
CASGRGGSSYEQYF
>TRBJ1-4|TRBV20-1|15
CSARDAQGAGGGLFF
>TRBJ2-7|TRBV19|13
CASSQAATYEQYF
>TRBJ2-5|TRBV29-1|9
CSAPGGGIF
>TRBJ2-1|TRBV11-2|14
CASSQGGVYNEQFF
>TRBJ2-7|TRBV7-3|15
CASSSSRTGGGEQYF
>TRBJ2-3|TRBV12-3/TRBV12-4|17
CASSIPLTAGGTDTQYF
>TRBJ1-6|TRBV29-1|11
CSVLTGDRVEF
>TRBJ2-1|TRBV27|14
CASSLARISNEQFF
>TRBJ1-2|TRBV3-1|15
CASSQDPGFHYGYTF
>TRBJ2-4|TRBV20-1|13
CSARPSGRNIQYF
>TRBJ2-1|TRBV7-6|10
CAKRGNEQFF
>TRBJ1-3|TRBV6-1|15
CASSEDAGSGNTIYF
>TRBJ2-3|TRBV5-1|15
CASLRGDRGTDTQYF
>TRBJ1-6|TRBV12-5|17
CASGLVQGPQLNSPLHF
>-|TRBV3-1|15
CASGPGLAERYEQYF
>TRBJ1-1|TRBV7-2|14
CASSLRQGVTEAFF
>TRBJ2-5|TRBV7-7|13
CASSLGGIETQYF
>TRBJ2-7|TRBV20-1|13
CSVRGVTAYEQYF
>TRBJ2-2|TRBV5-6|16
CASSLAEGLAAGELFF
>TRBJ2-5|TRBV20-1|13
CSARGGSQETQYF
>TRBJ1-4|TRBV12-3/TRBV12-4|15
CASSSLAGGSEKLFF
>TRBJ2-1|TRBV12-3/TRBV12-4|14
CVSSLGTGNNEQFF
>TRBJ2-3|TRBV4-3|17
CASSQQIAGGFTDTQYF
>TRBJ2-7|TRBV6-2/TRBV6-3|15
CASSYSTGGVYEQYF
>TRBJ2-5|TRBV6-1|15
CASSEATGRQETQYF
>TRBJ2-1|TRBV10-3|15
CAISGSGRALNEQFF
>TRBJ2-1|TRBV5-1|15
CASSLGPETVNEQFF
>TRBJ2-4|TRBV20-1|13
CSVIYRDKNIQYF
>TRBJ2-5|TRBV7-7|13
CASSLAPQETQYF
>TRBJ2-1|TRBV5-1|15
CASLLSGSSYNEQFF
>TRBJ2-7|TRBV12-3/TRBV12-4|16
CASKSSEGQPSYEQYF
>TRBJ2-2|TRBV3-1|13
CASSFRRTGELFF
>TRBJ2-2|TRBV5-1|17
CASSPRLAEWNTGELFF
>TRBJ1-5|TRBV7-3|14
CASSSRDLNQPQHF
>TRBJ1-1|TRBV29-1|13
CSVAVTGPGSAFF